These 22 T cell receptor beta chains came from one sample sequenced in a study of blood T cell repertoires in COVID-19. TCRdb's copy holds only in-frame clones and misses some; the assay was immunoSEQ multiplex PCR. The repertoire has around 230,000 clones, roughly nine tenths of them found once; the top ten carry roughly 0.7%. Sequences were obtained from peripheral blood. The receptors stem from a man aged 40-49 years with acute or convalescent COVID-19.

V usage is TRBV5-4 and J usage is TRBJ1-3; D is possibly TRBD1 (5 bases). CDR3 length: 15 residues. Germline CDR1 and CDR2: SGHNT and YYREEE (reference sequence). Trimming pared 1 base from V and 2 bases from J, leaving 10 bases between. CDR3 bases: TGTGCCAGCAGCTTGTCACAGGCGACTGGAAACACCATATATTTT. Protein sequence: CASSLSQATGNTIYF. Filled out from reference TRBV5-4 and TRBJ1-3, the complete variable domain reads ETGVTQSPTHLIKTRGQQVTLRCSSQSGHNTVSWYQQALGQGPQFIFQYYREEENGRGNFPPRFSGLQFPNYSSELNVNALELDDSALYLCASSLSQATGNTIYFGEGSWLTVV.

This clone showed up just a few times. V gene TRBV5-1 combines with J gene TRBJ2-3; possibly TRBD1 for D (6 bases). The CDR3 length is 15 residues. The V and J ends lost 4 bases and 6 bases respectively, with 18 bases between them. Germline CDR1 and CDR2: SGHRS and YFSETQ. In DNA, the CDR3 is TGCGCCAGCAGCCCAATACAGGGCGCGGTCGATACGCAGTATTTT. Residues: CASSPIQGAVDTQYF. The full variable domain, in which reference TRBV5-1 and TRBJ2-3 provide the parts outside the CDR3, is KAGVTQTPRYLIKTRGQQVTLSCSPISGHRSVSWYQQTPGQGLQFLFEYFSETQRNKGNFPGRFSGRQFSNSRSEMNVSTLELGDSALYLCASSPIQGAVDTQYFGPGTRLTVL.

This clone was picked up one time. This chain links TRBV19 with TRBJ2-1; D might be TRBD1 (6 bases). The CDR3 totals 14 residues. Trimming took off 5 bases at V and 0 bases at J, with 8 bases between the two ends. Looked up from germline, CDR1 is LNHDA and CDR2 is SQIVND (reference sequence). CDR3 sequence (DNA): TGTGCCAGTAGTCCGACAGGCTCCTACAATGAGCAGTTCTTC. This gives the protein CASSPTGSYNEQFF.

CDR3 in amino acids: CASSQIGQGAYNEQFF. As DNA, the CDR3 is TGTGCCAGCAGCCAAATCGGGCAGGGGGCCTACAATGAGCAGTTCTTC. The chain carries TRBV14 and TRBJ2-1; TRBD1 matches 7 bases. After removal of 2 bases from V and 2 bases from J, the junction contained 6 bases not matched to a gene. The CDR3 totals 16 residues. Germline lookup yields CDR1 SGHDN and CDR2 FVKESK.

V and J are TRBV29-1 and TRBJ1-1, with a tentative D call TRBD1 (6 bases). Germline V lookup: CDR1 SQVTM, CDR2 ANQGSEA. The V gene lost 6 bases and the J gene lost 4 bases, with 18 bases spanning the gap. The CDR3 runs 14 residues. The CDR3 loop is CSVLLRAGVTEAFF. For the CDR3, the DNA is TGCAGCGTCCTCCTCAGGGCAGGGGTCACTGAAGCTTTCTTT.

This sequence joins TRBV4-1 and TRBJ2-7; 10 nucleotides match TRBD2. The CDR3 sequence is 14 residues long. Trimming removed 5 bases from V and 2 bases from J; junction bases left unmatched: 3. Germline V gene data show CDR1 as MGHRA and CDR2 as YSYEKL. The CDR3 sequence is CASSRTSGAYEQYF. The CDR3 nucleotides read TGCGCCAGCAGCAGGACTAGCGGCGCCTACGAGCAGTACTTC.

The chain recombines TRBV3-1 (or the pseudogene TRBV3-2) with TRBJ1-1; 7 nucleotides match TRBD1. Trimming at V came to 7 bases and at J to 1 base, leaving 6 bases not matched to a gene. In germline, CDR1 is LGHDT, CDR2 YNNKEL (reference sequence). This CDR3 contains 14 residues. The DNA for the CDR3 is TGTGCCAGCACTTGGACAGGCCGGAACACTGAAGCTTTCTTT. It yields the protein CASTWTGRNTEAFF.

The chain joins TRBV4-3 to TRBJ2-1, with D perhaps matching TRBD2 (6 bases). From germline, CDR1 is LGHNA and CDR2 YSLEER. This CDR3 has 14 residues. Trimming removed 4 bases from V and 1 base from J, with 8 bases in between. The chain's CDR3 is CASSPAGSYNEQFF. The CDR3 nucleotides read TGCGCCAGCAGCCCAGCGGGTTCCTACAATGAGCAGTTCTTC.

The chain carries TRBV25-1 and TRBJ1-5; TRBD1 aligns across 7 bases. The CDR3 has 15 amino acids. J gave up 9 bases and V 1 base, and 9 bases lay outside the gene matches. Germline assignment: CDR1 MGHDK and CDR2 SYGVNS. The CDR3 nucleotides are TGTGCCAGCAGTGAATGGGACAGCCTCGGGGGGCCCCAGCATTTT. It is translated as CASSEWDSLGGPQHF. The full variable domain, completed using reference TRBV25-1 and TRBJ1-5, is EADIYQTPRYLVIGTGKKITLECSQTMGHDKMYWYQQDPGMELHLIHYSYGVNSTEKGDLSSESTVSRIRTEHFPLTLESARPSHTSQYLCASSEWDSLGGPQHFGDGTRLSIL.

The chain links TRBV19 to TRBJ2-7; the match to TRBD1 covers 7 bases. CDR1 is LNHDA, CDR2 SQIVND, per germline (reference sequence). The CDR3 spans 11 residues. V trimming: 10 bases; J trimming: 3 bases; junction bases outside the gene matches: 3. The CDR3: CATSGGYEQYF. The CDR3 DNA sequence: TGTGCCACATCAGGGGGCTACGAGCAGTACTTC.

This sequence joins TRBV7-9 and TRBJ1-1, with TRBD1 matching over 7 bases. V lost 4 bases and J lost 3; bases outside the gene matches: 5. Germline CDR1 reads SEHNR; CDR2 reads FQNEAQ (reference sequence). This CDR3 has 14 residues. CDR3 in DNA: TGTGCCAGCAGCTCCGACAGGGTATACACTGAAGCTTTCTTT. Encoded protein: CASSSDRVYTEAFF.

This clone was counted between two and nine times. The chain employs TRBV27 and TRBJ2-3; D is perhaps TRBD2 (5 bases). The length of the CDR3 is 14 residues. The germline V and J ends were trimmed by 5 bases and 6 bases, with 15 bases remaining between them. CDR1 is MNHEY and CDR2 is SMNVEV in the germline V gene (reference sequence). The CDR3 protein is CASSPLPRGDTQYF. CDR3 bases: TGTGCCAGCAGTCCCCTACCTCGAGGGGATACGCAGTATTTT.

V gene TRBV27 combines with J gene TRBJ1-4, with TRBD1 as a possible D gene (5 bases). Germline V gene sequence: CDR1 MNHEY, CDR2 SMNVEV (reference sequence). The CDR3 totals 15 residues. V was clipped by 4 bases and J by 5 bases, with 14 bases between them. CDR3 nucleotide sequence: TGTGCCAGCAGTTCCTTAGGGGTAGGAAATGAAAAACTGTTTTTT. Residues: CASSSLGVGNEKLFF.

This rearrangement joins TRBV19 to TRBJ1-5; the match to TRBD1 covers 10 bases. The ends lost 6 bases at V and 0 bases at J; junction bases unmatched: 5. The CDR3 extends over 16 amino acids. CDR1 is LNHDA, CDR2 SQIVND, per germline (reference sequence). CDR3 loop: CASRTGGYYSNQPQHF. The CDR3 DNA follows: TGTGCCAGTAGGACAGGGGGCTACTATAGCAATCAGCCCCAGCATTTT. Full variable domain (rest looked up from reference TRBV19 and TRBJ1-5): DGGITQSPKYLFRKEGQNVTLSCEQNLNHDAMYWYRQDPGQGLRLIYYSQIVNDFQKGDIAEGYSVSREKKESFPLTVTSAQKNPTAFYLCASRTGGYYSNQPQHFGDGTRLSIL.

CDR3 DNA: TGTGCCAGCAGTTTAAACTCGGACTATGGCTACACCTTC. Amino acids: CASSLNSDYGYTF. This rearrangement joins TRBV27 to TRBJ1-2; D is undetermined. CDR3 length: 13 amino acids. The V and J ends lost 2 bases and 3 bases respectively, with 7 bases between them. Germline values: CDR1 MNHEY, CDR2 SMNVEV (reference sequence).

The rearrangement uses TRBV14 and TRBJ2-3; maybe TRBD2 (5 bases). Germline CDR1 SGHDN, CDR2 FVKESK. The length of the CDR3 is 14 residues. V lost 4 bases and J lost 0, with 8 bases in between. The chain's CDR3 is CASSRRTSTDTQYF. The CDR3 nucleotides are TGTGCCAGCAGCCGAAGGACTAGCACAGATACGCAGTATTTT.

This sequence joins TRBV18 and TRBJ2-7; TRBD1 matches at 8 bases. CDR3 length equals 15 residues. Germline CDR1 and CDR2: KGHSH and LQKENI. Trimming at V came to 2 bases and at J to 5 bases, leaving 8 bases not matched to a gene. As DNA, the CDR3 is TGTGCCAGCTCACCATCCCCGCCAGGGGGCAACGAGCAGTACTTC. This gives the protein CASSPSPPGGNEQYF.

The genes are TRBV28 and TRBJ1-2; D possibly corresponds to TRBD1 (5 bases). Germline V lookup: CDR1 MDHEN, CDR2 SYDVKM. V lost 3 bases and J lost 0, with 17 bases in between. This CDR3 is 17 amino acids long. For the CDR3, the DNA is TGTGCCAGCAGTTTCCCCCCAGGGATTGGGGCTAACTATGGCTACACCTTC. It encodes CASSFPPGIGANYGYTF.

This chain connects TRBV4-1 to TRBJ1-5; D is ambiguous. This CDR3 spans 14 amino acids. Germline V gene sequence: CDR1 MGHRA, CDR2 YSYEKL. V was trimmed by 2 bases and J by 3 bases, leaving 8 bases between them. In DNA, the CDR3 is TGCGCCAGCAGCCAATGGGCCTCCAATCAGCCCCAGCATTTT. Translating gives CASSQWASNQPQHF.

V gene TRBV7-2 combines with J gene TRBJ2-1; 12 bases agree with TRBD1. CDR3 length equals 15 residues. After removal of 1 base from V and 8 bases from J, the junction contained 3 bases not matched to a gene. In germline, CDR1 is SGHTA, CDR2 FQGNSA. The DNA for the CDR3 is TGTGCCAGCAGCTTAGGGGGACAGGGGGCCGATGAGCAGTTCTTC. It yields the protein CASSLGGQGADEQFF.

This chain links TRBV4-1 with TRBJ2-3; TRBD2 aligns across 9 bases. With V trimmed by 4 bases and J by 2 bases, 16 bases remained unmatched. Germline V lookup: CDR1 MGHRA, CDR2 YSYEKL. The CDR3 covers 19 residues. The CDR3 region is CASSRPLLAGGRDTDTQYF. The DNA of the CDR3 is TGCGCCAGCAGCCGCCCGCTTCTGGCGGGGGGGCGTGACACAGATACGCAGTATTTT.

The CDR3 sequence: CASSIPPTGRPFGSPLHF. CDR3 DNA sequence: TGTGCCAGTAGTATTCCTCCGACAGGAAGGCCGTTTGGTTCACCCCTCCACTTT. The chain combines TRBV19 with TRBJ1-6; tentatively, D is TRBD1 (6 bases). The V gene's germline CDR1 is LNHDA and CDR2 SQIVND (reference sequence). The CDR3 is 18 residues long. V lost 3 bases, J lost 9 bases, and 24 bases lay in between.